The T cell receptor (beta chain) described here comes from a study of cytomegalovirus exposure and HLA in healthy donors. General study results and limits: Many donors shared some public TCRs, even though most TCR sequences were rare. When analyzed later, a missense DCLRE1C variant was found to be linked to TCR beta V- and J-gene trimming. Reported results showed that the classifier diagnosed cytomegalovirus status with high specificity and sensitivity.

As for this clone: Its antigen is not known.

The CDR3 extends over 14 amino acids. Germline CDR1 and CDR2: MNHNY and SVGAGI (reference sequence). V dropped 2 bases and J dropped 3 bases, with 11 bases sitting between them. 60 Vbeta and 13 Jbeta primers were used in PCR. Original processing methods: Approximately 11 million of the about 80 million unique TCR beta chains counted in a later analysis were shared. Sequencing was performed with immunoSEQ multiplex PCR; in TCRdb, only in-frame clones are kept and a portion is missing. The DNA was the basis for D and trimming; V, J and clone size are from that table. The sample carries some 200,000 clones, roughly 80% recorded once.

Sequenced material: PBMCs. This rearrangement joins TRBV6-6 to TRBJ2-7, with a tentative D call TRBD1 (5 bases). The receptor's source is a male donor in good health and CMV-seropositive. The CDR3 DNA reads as TGTGCCAGCAGTTACGGAACAGGATACTACGAGCAGTACTTC. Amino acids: CASSYGTGYYEQYF.